This TCR beta chain was recovered during a study of T cells after somatic rescue of genetic block. Clones were sequenced by immunoSEQ multiplex PCR, and TCRdb holds only the in-frame ones, with some missing. Here the sample spans 85,000 to 100,000 clones, just under 90% being singletons. Germline V gene data show CDR1 as SGDLS and CDR2 as YYNGEE. The CDR3 contains 22 residues. The ends were cut back, 0 bases at V and 0 bases at J, with 30 bases in the middle. The sequence was collected from a woman in her late teens or twenties. The sample was peripheral blood mononuclear cells (PBMCs). The genes are TRBV9 and TRBJ1-1, with D possibly TRBD1 on 6 matching bases. CDR3 region: CASSVGIPTGYNEGGMNTEAFF. The CDR3 bases are TGTGCCAGCAGCGTAGGGATTCCGACAGGCTACAACGAGGGGGGCATGAACACTGAAGCTTTCTTT.